Listed here are 12 T cell receptor beta chains from one sample, sequenced in a study of shared clonotypes between healthy human individuals. This table comes from immunoSEQ multiplex PCR, and its TCRdb copy is limited to in-frame clones, with some not included. This table holds some 1,100,000 clones, 70% to 80% found once. The sequenced sample was memory CD4+ T cells from PBMCs. Subset: CD45RA-negative fraction. These TCRs come from a man aged 18 to 30 in good health. Some clones in this sample may be carry-over from other donors' samples.

This chain links TRBV19 with TRBJ2-4; D perhaps matches TRBD1 (6 bases). Per germline, CDR1 LNHDA and CDR2 SQIVND (reference sequence). CDR3 length: 15 residues. The V and J ends lost 7 bases and 7 bases respectively, with 20 bases between them. The CDR3 region has the DNA TGTGCCAGTATGAACCCCCGCAGGGGATTGAACATTCAGTACTTC. Its protein product is CASMNPRRGLNIQYF.

The chain recombines TRBV27 with TRBJ1-2, with 7 bases identical to TRBD1. J lost 4 bases, V lost 3 bases, and 8 bases had no gene match. The V gene's germline CDR1 is MNHEY and CDR2 SMNVEV (reference sequence). CDR3 length equals 15 residues. The CDR3 protein is CASSFSQGKIYGYTF. The CDR3 DNA reads TGTGCCAGCAGTTTTTCACAGGGGAAAATCTATGGCTACACCTTC.

This chain connects TRBV5-8 to TRBJ1-2; D possibly corresponds to TRBD1 (6 bases). The germline V gene encodes CDR1 SGHTS and CDR2 YDEGEE. The CDR3 sequence is 12 residues long. Trimming pared 4 bases from V and 8 bases from J, leaving 12 bases between. The CDR3 nucleotides read TGTGCCAGCAGCATAGACAGGAGGGGCTACACCTTC. Amino acid sequence: CASSIDRRGYTF.

The J gene is TRBJ1-4, the V gene TRBV4-1, with no clear D. The CDR3 loop spans 17 amino acids. Germline V lookup: CDR1 MGHRA, CDR2 YSYEKL. Trimming cost V 2 bases and J 7 bases, with 20 bases left between them. CDR3 coding DNA: TGCGCCAGCAGCCAACGTCCCCTAGGCCCGATGGGTGAAAAACTGTTTTTT. Amino acid sequence: CASSQRPLGPMGEKLFF.

The chain combines TRBV5-1 with TRBJ1-2; 12 nucleotides agree with TRBD1. V gave up 0 bases and J gave up 8 bases; unmatched junction bases: 5. Germline CDR1 reads SGHRS; CDR2 reads YFSETQ. The CDR3 consists of 15 residues. The CDR3 bases are TGCGCCAGCAGCTTGGACGGGACAGGGGGCTACGGCTACACCTTC. Encoded protein: CASSLDGTGGYGYTF.

J is TRBJ2-1 and V is TRBV2, with D perhaps matching TRBD2 (5 bases). V lost 6 bases to trimming and J lost 2 bases, with 8 bases between them. The germline V gene encodes CDR1 SNHLY and CDR2 FYNNEI. This CDR3 comprises 13 residues. The CDR3 spells CASRLAPYNEQFF. DNA of the CDR3: TGTGCCAGCAGGCTAGCCCCCTACAATGAGCAGTTCTTC.

As concerns this clone: Other nucleotide sequences from this sample produce the same CDR3. The rearrangement links TRBV5-6 to TRBJ1-1; tentatively, D is TRBD1 (6 bases). The CDR3 runs 13 residues. V lost 0 bases, J lost 4 bases, and 7 bases lay in between. The germline CDR1 and CDR2 sequences are SGHDT and YYEEEE. CDR3 DNA: TGTGCCAGCAGCTTGGTCAGGGGCACTGAAGCTTTCTTT. This encodes CASSLVRGTEAFF.

A single count supports this clone. The CDR3 protein is CASNPGTGLEKLFF. CDR3 nucleotide sequence: TGTGCCAGCAATCCAGGGACAGGGTTGGAAAAACTGTTTTTT. The chain employs TRBV6-6 and TRBJ1-4; 9 bases agree with TRBD1. The CDR3 consists of 14 residues. V shed 7 bases and J 8 bases; nucleotides not matched to a gene: 8. The germline gives CDR1 MNHNY, CDR2 SVGAGI (reference sequence).

J is TRBJ2-1 and V is TRBV27, with D uncertain. Germline CDR1 is MNHEY and CDR2 is SMNVEV (reference sequence). V gave up 3 bases and J gave up 4 bases, with 10 bases separating them. CDR3 length: 14 residues. Here the CDR3 reads CASSFGTEYNEQFF. In DNA, the CDR3 is TGTGCCAGCAGTTTCGGAACGGAATACAATGAGCAGTTCTTC.

This chain joins TRBV6-5 and TRBJ1-2, with 9 bases that match TRBD1. Germline lookup yields CDR1 MNHEY and CDR2 SVGAGI. Germline trimming cut 5 bases from V and 5 bases from J; bases unmatched to any gene: 6. The CDR3 loop spans 14 amino acids. CDR3 coding DNA: TGTGCCAGCAGTGACACAGGGGGCGAATATGGCTACACCTTC. Protein sequence: CASSDTGGEYGYTF.

This clone turned up a few times. This sample also contains other DNA sequences that code for the same CDR3. The gene calls are TRBV7-9 and TRBJ2-2; D gene unclear. CDR1 and CDR2 (germline): SEHNR, FQNEAQ (reference sequence). The CDR3 extends over 13 amino acids. V was clipped by 3 bases and J by 4 bases, with 6 bases between them. The CDR3: CASSLDGTGELFF. CDR3 in DNA: TGTGCCAGCAGCTTGGACGGCACCGGGGAGCTGTTTTTT. Combining the CDR3 with reference TRBV7-9 and TRBJ2-2 gives the whole variable domain DTGVSQNPRHKITKRGQNVTFRCDPISEHNRLYWYRQTLGQGPEFLTYFQNEAQLEKSRLLSDRFSAERPKGSFSTLEIQRTEQGDSAMYLCASSLDGTGELFFGEGSRLTVL.

The V and J genes are TRBV10-3 and TRBJ1-3; 10 nucleotides align to TRBD1. CDR1 and CDR2 (germline): ENHRY, SYGVKD. The CDR3 is 15 amino acids. Unmatched junction bases numbered 4, after V lost 6 bases and J lost 2 bases. This CDR3 reads CAIRPGQGTGNTIYF. The CDR3 DNA reads as TGTGCCATCAGACCGGGACAGGGGACTGGAAACACCATATATTTT.